Listed below are T cell receptor beta chains from one sample, sequenced in a study of blood T cells in healthy people across ages. TCRdb re-analysed the 5' RACE reads in MiXCR, keeping a single row per CDR3 protein. The table records 600,000 or so distinct CDR3 sequences, 20% to 25% of them present only once. Sequencing was carried out using blood. The receptors originated from a man aged 65 to 85 in good health. Each CDR3 is given with its conserved first and last residue. The D gene is left open where the match is weak. The listing skips clone size in some rows; elsewhere it reads once, few, many or a size class.

size	J	D	V	DNA	CDR3
few	TRBJ2-5	TRBD1	TRBV20-1	TGCAGTGCGACAGGGACAGCCGGTTTTCTCGGTCAAGAGACCCAGTACTTC	CSATGTAGFLGQETQYF
.	TRBJ2-3	.	TRBV2	TGTGCCAGCACCCCTCGGAGCACAGATACGCAGTATTTT	CASTPRSTDTQYF
.	TRBJ2-1	.	TRBV15	TGTGCCACCTCCGGGCAGCGGAGCTCCTACAATGAGCAGTTCTTC	CATSGQRSSYNEQFF
.	TRBJ2-3	.	TRBV10-3	TGTGCCATCAGTGAGTGGACAGCCAGCACAGATACGCAGTATTTT	CAISEWTASTDTQYF
.	TRBJ1-1	.	TRBV2	TGTGCCAGCACAATTCGAGGATGGGAAAACACTGAAGCTTTCTTT	CASTIRGWENTEAFF
.	TRBJ2-4	.	TRBV20-1	TGCAGTGCTAGCGCAGGGGCAACCAAAAACATTCAGTACTTC	CSASAGATKNIQYF
.	TRBJ2-5	TRBD2	TRBV20-1	TGCAGTGCTTCTAGCGGGAGGGGTGAGACCCAGTACTTC	CSASSGRGETQYF
.	TRBJ1-2	TRBD1	TRBV4-1	TGCGCCAGCAGCCAAGTCGGACAGGGAGGTTATGGCTACACCTTC	CASSQVGQGGYGYTF
.	TRBJ2-4	.	TRBV20-1	TGCAGTGCTAGTAGCCTCCACGAGGCTACCAAAAACATTCAGTACTTC	CSASSLHEATKNIQYF
many	TRBJ2-5	TRBD2	TRBV6-1	TGTGCCAGCAGGGGAGCGGGAGTTGGTCAAGAGACCCAGTACTTC	CASRGAGVGQETQYF
many	TRBJ1-4	.	TRBV20-1	TGCAGTGCTAGAGATTTGGGTGTAGGGACGGCTAACTTCAATGAAAAACTGTTTTTT	CSARDLGVGTANFNEKLFF
.	TRBJ1-1	.	TRBV12-3/TRBV12-4	TGTGCCAGCGGAACTCAGACTGAAGCTTTCTTT	CASGTQTEAFF
.	TRBJ1-1	.	TRBV29-1	.	CSVGTGNTEASF
few	TRBJ2-5	.	TRBV6-5	TGTGCCAGCAGTTACGATTTGGCATCAGCCCACCAAGAGACCCAGTACTTC	CASSYDLASAHQETQYF
many	TRBJ2-3	TRBD2	TRBV28	TGTGCCAGCAGTAGCGGGGATAGCACAGATACGCAGTATTTT	CASSSGDSTDTQYF
.	TRBJ2-7	TRBD2	TRBV11-2	TGTGCCAGCAGCTCCAGGCTGACTAGCGGAAGCTCCTACGAGCAGTACTTC	CASSSRLTSGSSYEQYF
many	TRBJ1-6	.	TRBV12-3/TRBV12-4	TGTGCCAGCAGTTTAGTGGGTCTACCCCTCCACTTT	CASSLVGLPLHF
few	TRBJ2-1	TRBD2	TRBV28	TGTGCCAGCAGTTTGAGACTAGCCTTGATCTACAATGAGCAGTTCTTC	CASSLRLALIYNEQFF
.	TRBJ2-3	.	TRBV29-1	TGCAGCGTTGCTCCGAGTTCCTCGGTAGATACGCAGTATTTT	CSVAPSSSVDTQYF
.	TRBJ2-3	TRBD2	TRBV7-2	TGTGCCAGCAGCTCCGGACTAGCGGGGGCCCTTAATACGCAGTATTTT	CASSSGLAGALNTQYF
.	TRBJ2-1	TRBD2	TRBV29-1	TGCAGCGTGCGACTAGCGGGAGGGCACGGTGAGCAGTTCTTC	CSVRLAGGHGEQFF
.	TRBJ2-3	TRBD2	TRBV6-1	TGCGCCAGCAGTGAAGCGTCGGCGGGAGGGGATACGCAGTATTTT	CASSEASAGGDTQYF
few	TRBJ1-6	.	TRBV7-9	TGTGCCAGCAGCTTTTCCGATTCGCCCCTCCACTTT	CASSFSDSPLHF
.	TRBJ2-3	.	TRBV24-1	TGTGCCACCGGTGACGGATATACAGATACGCAGTATTTT	CATGDGYTDTQYF
few	TRBJ1-1	.	TRBV3-1	TGTGCCAGCAGCCAGAGGGAGCGTGGGACTGAAGCTTTCTTT	CASSQRERGTEAFF
few	TRBJ2-1	.	TRBV5-1	TGCGCCAGCAGCTTGCCAGGGGGGCTTTACAATGAGCAGTTCTTC	CASSLPGGLYNEQFF
few	TRBJ1-4	TRBD1	TRBV19	TGTGCCACGACGACAGGGGAAGATGAAAAACTGTTTTTT	CATTTGEDEKLFF
few	TRBJ2-3	TRBD2	TRBV12-3/TRBV12-4	TGTGCCAGCAGCCCCCTAGCGGGAGGGTGGACAGATACGCAGTATTTT	CASSPLAGGWTDTQYF
.	TRBJ1-2	.	TRBV12-3/TRBV12-4	TGTGCCAGCAGTCCCTGGGGCTGGGGTGGCTACACCTTC	CASSPWGWGGYTF
.	TRBJ2-2	.	TRBV4-1	TGCGCCAGCAGCCAAGAAGTCACAGGGATGGCCGGGGAGCTGTTTTTT	CASSQEVTGMAGELFF
few	TRBJ1-5	TRBD1	TRBV20-1	TGCAGTGCTCTTCAACCGACAGGGCATACAAATCAGCCCCAGCATTTT	CSALQPTGHTNQPQHF